This T cell receptor beta chain stems from a study of cytomegalovirus exposure and HLA in healthy donors. Study context: In a later analysis, it was reported that the 110 or so validation repertoires had been produced on the same platform as the 500 to 850 repertoires belonging to the first cohort.

Concerning this clone itself: Antigen: not known.

Regarding the study as a whole: Among TCR beta chains, those listed as cytomegalovirus-associated numbered 164.

Germline CDR1 and CDR2: LGHNT and FRNRAP. This CDR3 is 17 amino acids long. Unmatched junction bases numbered 15, after V lost 5 bases and J lost 7 bases. The assay was immunoSEQ multiplex PCR, and TCRdb's table has in-frame clones only and misses some. The sample includes more than 50,000 clones, around 94% of them seen just once. The roughly 120-subject validation cohort, separate from the 666-subject first cohort, included the donors. Sample: PBMCs. This rearrangement joins TRBV12-5 to TRBJ2-2; 8 bases are shared with TRBD2. This TCR was sampled from a man younger than 30 in good health and CMV-seronegative. CDR3 nucleotides: TGTGCTAGTGGTGCACCGGGACTAGTAGGGTTTAACGGGGAGCTGTTTTTT. Residues: CASGAPGLVGFNGELFF. Filled out from reference TRBV12-5 and TRBJ2-2, the complete variable domain reads DARVTQTPRHKVTEMGQEVTMRCQPILGHNTVFWYRQTMMQGLELLAYFRNRAPLDDSGMPKDRFSAEMPDATLATLKIQPSEPRDSAVYFCASGAPGLVGFNGELFFGEGSRLTVL.